This T cell receptor (beta chain) was sequenced for a study of blood T cells in healthy people across ages. The germline CDR1 and CDR2 sequences are LNHNV and YYDKDF (reference sequence). Trimming cost V 3 bases and J 11 bases, with 13 bases left between them. CDR3 size: 12 residues. Using a J-beta primer mix together with a sample-barcoded 5' primer, a second PCR was run for about 6 to 12 cycles. Each cDNA molecule was tagged by a template-switch adaptor with 12 random nucleotides. TCRdb re-called the 5' RACE reads with MiXCR, one entry per CDR3 protein. Of about 930,000 distinct CDR3 sequences listed, under 35% are singletons. This sample was also put to use in a study of T cells of mothers and their children. In that study: Sequencing got over 10 million TCR beta CDR3 reads from each mother and around 3.1 million from each child. Biologically related mothers and children overlapped slightly more than unrelated pairs, a non-significant difference.

What was sequenced was blood. V usage is TRBV15 and J usage is TRBJ2-5; tentatively, D is TRBD2 (6 bases). The origin of this receptor is a woman in her thirties or forties in good health. The CDR3 sequence is CATSRETGEQYF. The CDR3 DNA is TGTGCCACCAGCAGGGAAACGGGGGAGCAGTACTTC.